The T cell receptor (beta chain) described here comes from a study of T cell repertoires in cytomegalovirus infection. The CDR3 consists of 16 residues. The ends were cut back, 5 bases at V and 1 base at J, with 18 bases in the middle. Germline-derived CDR1 and CDR2 are SGHVS and FNYEAQ. This clonotype turned up a few times. Its antigen is currently unknown. TCRdb re-called the reads with MiXCR, one entry per CDR3 protein. The data hold roughly 730,000 distinct CDR3 sequences, with around a third observed a single time. Sample: cultured PBMCs, taken from culture after CMV antigen stimulation. This TCR was recovered from a human donor in good health (CMV status not recorded). Some clones in this sample may be carry-over from other donors' samples. The chain combines TRBV7-6 with TRBJ2-7; D possibly uses TRBD1 or TRBD2 (5 bases each). CDR3: CASSPGADSVSYEQYF. The DNA for the CDR3 is TGTGCCAGCAGCCCCGGGGCAGACTCTGTTTCCTACGAGCAGTACTTC. Drawing the rest from reference TRBV7-6 and TRBJ2-7, the complete variable domain is GAGVSQSPRYKVTKRGQDVALRCDPISGHVSLYWYRQALGQGPEFLTYFNYEAQQDKSGLPNDRFSAERPEGSISTLTIQRTEQRDSAMYRCASSPGADSVSYEQYFGPGTRLTVT.